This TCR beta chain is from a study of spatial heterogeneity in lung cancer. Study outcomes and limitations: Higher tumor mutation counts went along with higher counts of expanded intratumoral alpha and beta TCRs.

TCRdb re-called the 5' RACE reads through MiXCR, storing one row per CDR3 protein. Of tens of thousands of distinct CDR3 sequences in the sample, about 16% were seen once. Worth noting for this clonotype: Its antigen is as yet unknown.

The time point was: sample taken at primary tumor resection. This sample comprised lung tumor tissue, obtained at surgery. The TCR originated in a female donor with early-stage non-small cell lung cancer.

The CDR3, as DNA: TGTGCCAGCAGCCAAGATTTTTCGCCTAGCGGGGGGCAAGAGACCCAGTACTTC. It codes for CASSQDFSPSGGQETQYF. The genes are TRBV3-1 and TRBJ2-5, with 11 nucleotides matching TRBD2. The V segment lost 0 bases and the J segment 2 bases; nucleotides outside the gene matches: 8. Germline-derived CDR1 and CDR2 are LGHDT and YNNKEL (reference sequence). This CDR3 comprises 18 residues.